This T cell receptor (beta chain) was obtained from a study of shared clonotypes between healthy human individuals. Findings and limits, study-wide: Clonotypes not shared had lower generation probabilities than those common to all four donors.

V was pared by 5 bases and J by 6 bases, with 3 bases of the junction left unmatched. The CDR3 extends over 13 amino acids. Germline CDR1 reads MNHNY; CDR2 reads SVGAGI (reference sequence). A note on this clone: Its antigen is currently unknown.

Selected positively for CCR7 and CD45RO-negative, naive CD8 cells excluded terminally differentiated effector memory CD45RA+ cells. TCRdb's copy holds only in-frame clones and misses some; the assay was immunoSEQ multiplex PCR. The sample carries millions of clones, approximately 95% recorded once. V and J are TRBV6-6 and TRBJ1-5; TRBD1 matches 8 bases. This receptor was taken from a young man in good health. Sequenced input: naive CD8+ T cells sorted from blood. The CDR3 nucleotides are TGTGCCAGCAGTGTCGGACAGGGTCAGCCCCAGCATTTT. Translated: CASSVGQGQPQHF.